These 32 T cell receptor beta chains were sequenced from one sample in a study of cytomegalovirus exposure and HLA in healthy donors. Generated by immunoSEQ multiplex PCR, the TCRdb table keeps only in-frame clones and is missing some. The table includes tens of thousands of clones, 85% to 95% detected once. Source material: PBMCs. These receptor sequences come from a man between 18 and 35 years old in good health and CMV-seronegative.

The V gene is TRBV6-1, the J gene TRBJ2-3; D ambiguous. The germline V gene has CDR1 MNHNS and CDR2 SASEGT. With 5 bases removed from V and 4 bases from J, the gap between germline ends came to 13 bases. The CDR3 has 14 residues. Here the CDR3 reads CASSSQSFPDTQYF. The CDR3 DNA is TGTGCCAGCAGTTCCCAGTCCTTCCCAGATACGCAGTATTTT.

This clone was observed once. V and J are TRBV29-1 and TRBJ2-7; D perhaps matches TRBD1 (6 bases). The CDR3 loop spans 17 amino acids. CDR1 is SQVTM, CDR2 ANQGSEA, per germline. Trimming shortened V by 1 base and J by 2 bases, and 21 bases separated the two germline ends. The CDR3 nucleotides read TGCAGCGTTGAAGGGCTAGTCGGGCAGGGGTACGCCTACGAGCAGTACTTC. Encoded protein: CSVEGLVGQGYAYEQYF.

In DNA form, the CDR3 reads TGTGCCAGCAGTGAACGACAGGGAGACACCGGGGAGCTGTTTTTT. Amino acids: CASSERQGDTGELFF. The chain couples TRBV2 to TRBJ2-2, with 7 bases identical to TRBD1. CDR3 length: 15 amino acids. The V segment lost 2 bases and the J segment 3 bases; nucleotides outside the gene matches: 3. Germline-derived CDR1 and CDR2 are SNHLY and FYNNEI.

This sequence joins TRBV28 and TRBJ1-3; 9 nucleotides match TRBD1. The CDR3 contains 17 residues. Germline trimming cut 5 bases from V and 4 bases from J; bases unmatched to any gene: 12. Germline lookup yields CDR1 MDHEN and CDR2 SYDVKM. CDR3 residues: CASSRNRGQVGGNTIYF. The CDR3 bases are TGTGCCAGCAGTCGTAACAGGGGGCAAGTAGGAGGAAACACCATATATTTT.

The chain is built from TRBV7-9 and TRBJ1-1; the match to TRBD1 covers 8 bases. Per the germline V gene, CDR1 is SEHNR and CDR2 is FQNEAQ (reference sequence). CDR3 size: 15 residues. The trim removed 4 bases at V and 1 base at J, leaving 5 bases unmatched. CDR3: CASSWSGQGNTEAFF. The CDR3, as DNA: TGTGCCAGCAGCTGGTCTGGACAGGGGAACACTGAAGCTTTCTTT. Based on the CDR3 plus reference TRBV7-9 and TRBJ1-1, the full variable domain is DTGVSQNPRHKITKRGQNVTFRCDPISEHNRLYWYRQTLGQGPEFLTYFQNEAQLEKSRLLSDRFSAERPKGSFSTLEIQRTEQGDSAMYLCASSWSGQGNTEAFFGQGTRLTVV.

V gene TRBV28 combines with J gene TRBJ1-5; 8 bases line up with TRBD1. The CDR3 is 15 residues long. V lost 1 base, J lost 7 bases, and 6 bases stayed unmatched. Germline V CDR1 and CDR2: MDHEN, SYDVKM. CDR3 bases: TGTGCCAGCAGTTTATTTACAGGGGGGCAACAGCCCCAGCATTTT. Amino acids: CASSLFTGGQQPQHF.

The chain links TRBV2 to TRBJ1-5; 7 nucleotides align to TRBD1. Germline loops: CDR1 SNHLY, CDR2 FYNNEI. The CDR3 has 15 amino acids. Trimming took 3 bases from V and 1 from J; bases not matched to a gene: 3. The CDR3 loop reads CASSETGISNQPQHF. The CDR3 nucleotides are TGTGCCAGCAGTGAGACAGGGATAAGCAATCAGCCCCAGCATTTT.

This chain uses TRBV29-1 with TRBJ2-2; D may be TRBD1 (6 bases). V was cut by 7 bases and J by 6 bases, with 12 bases left in between. Germline V gene lookup returns CDR1 SQVTM and CDR2 ANQGSEA. The CDR3 is made up of 12 amino acids. The CDR3 reads CSGGQSPGELFF. The CDR3 DNA is TGCAGCGGTGGACAGAGCCCCGGGGAGCTGTTTTTT.

The chain has TRBV10-3 and TRBJ2-6; possible D gene TRBD1, 6 bases. V lost 3 bases to trimming and J lost 0 bases, with 12 bases between them. The CDR3 length is 17 residues. Germline V lookup: CDR1 ENHRY, CDR2 SYGVKD. The DNA of the CDR3 is TGTGCCATCAGTGATGGGGGCGGTTACTCTGGGGCCAACGTCCTGACTTTC. Protein: CAISDGGGYSGANVLTF.

The J gene is TRBJ1-1, the V gene TRBV5-1; a possible D gene is TRBD1 (6 bases). Germline CDR1 reads SGHRS; CDR2 reads YFSETQ. The length of the CDR3 is 16 residues. V was shortened by 1 base and J by 2 bases, with 15 bases between the two germline ends. Written as DNA, the CDR3 is TGCGCCAGCAGCTTGTATACAGGGAACCGTAACACTGAAGCTTTCTTT. Residues: CASSLYTGNRNTEAFF.

The chain combines TRBV7-8 with TRBJ2-1; tentative D call: TRBD2 (5 bases). The V end lost 1 base, the J end lost 8 bases, and 15 bases lay between the germline ends. The CDR3 contains 15 residues. CDR1 is SGHVS and CDR2 is FQNEAQ in the germline V gene. The CDR3 region has the DNA TGTGCCAGCAGCTTAGATGAGGGTAGAAGGGATGAGCAGTTCTTC. Translation gives CASSLDEGRRDEQFF.

The chain links TRBV27 to TRBJ1-4; TRBD1 matches 8 bases. The V gene's germline CDR1 is MNHEY and CDR2 SMNVEV (reference sequence). J lost 7 bases, V lost 3 bases, and 4 bases had no gene match. This CDR3 is 14 amino acids long. The CDR3 reads CASSFQGAGEKLFF. The CDR3 coding sequence is TGTGCCAGCAGTTTCCAGGGGGCGGGTGAAAAACTGTTTTTT.

The chain recombines TRBV11-2 with TRBJ1-1; the D is unclear. Germline V gene sequence: CDR1 SGHAT, CDR2 FQNNGV. This CDR3 spans 13 amino acids. V was pared by 5 bases and J by 4 bases, with 11 bases between. The CDR3 is CASSLTMSTEAFF. The CDR3 DNA sequence: TGTGCCAGCAGCCTAACGATGAGCACTGAAGCTTTCTTT. Combining the CDR3 with reference TRBV11-2 and TRBJ1-1 gives the whole variable domain EAGVAQSPRYKIIEKRQSVAFWCNPISGHATLYWYQQILGQGPKLLIQFQNNGVVDDSQLPKDRFSAERLKGVDSTLKIQPAKLEDSAVYLCASSLTMSTEAFFGQGTRLTVV.

The chain carries TRBV19 and TRBJ2-1; possibly TRBD1 for D (6 bases). The CDR3 totals 13 residues. Trimming took 9 bases from V and 8 from J, leaving 17 bases between them. CDR1 LNHDA and CDR2 SQIVND come from the germline V gene (reference sequence). CDR3 residues: CASRRGRADEQFF. CDR3 nucleotide sequence: TGTGCCAGCCGCAGGGGCAGGGCGGATGAGCAGTTCTTC.

The chain combines TRBV10-3 with TRBJ2-6; tentative D call: TRBD1 (5 bases). The CDR3 length is 20 residues. CDR1 and CDR2 (germline): ENHRY, SYGVKD. Trimming removed 2 bases at V and 0 bases at J, with 20 bases between. This CDR3 reads CAISEGTGLLRTSGANVLTF. The DNA of the CDR3 is TGTGCCATCAGTGAGGGAACAGGTCTCTTGAGGACCTCTGGGGCCAACGTCCTGACTTTC.

The chain couples TRBV7-3 to TRBJ2-2, with 9 bases lining up with TRBD2. CDR1 and CDR2 (germline): SGHTA, FQGTGA. The CDR3 is made up of 16 amino acids. Unmatched junction bases numbered 5, after V lost 5 bases and J lost 1 base. This chain's CDR3 is CASSQTSGLNTGELFF. CDR3 sequence (DNA): TGTGCCAGCAGCCAGACTAGCGGACTGAACACCGGGGAGCTGTTTTTT. The whole variable domain, remainder taken from reference TRBV7-3 and TRBJ2-2, is GAGVSQTPSNKVTEKGKYVELRCDPISGHTALYWYRQSLGQGPEFLIYFQGTGAADDSGLPNDRFFAVRPEGSVSTLKIQRTERGDSAVYLCASSQTSGLNTGELFFGEGSRLTVL.

The DNA of the CDR3 is TGTGCCAGCTCACCTTTGGCAGGGCCTGCAACCCTGGTCTCTGGGGCCAACGTCCTGACTTTC. This codes for CASSPLAGPATLVSGANVLTF. V and J are TRBV18 and TRBJ2-6, with D perhaps matching TRBD1 (5 bases). V lost 3 bases, J lost 0 bases, and 24 bases lay in between. The CDR3 totals 21 residues. Germline CDR1 KGHSH, CDR2 LQKENI.

This chain links TRBV7-9 with TRBJ2-3, with 8 bases aligning to TRBD1. The germline V gene has CDR1 SEHNR and CDR2 FQNEAQ (reference sequence). The CDR3 length is 16 residues. V trimming: 5 bases; J trimming: 4 bases; junction bases outside the gene matches: 11. CDR3 sequence: CASSRQGSLVADTQYF. The CDR3 DNA sequence: TGTGCCAGCAGCCGACAGGGGTCCTTGGTCGCAGATACGCAGTATTTT.

CDR3 loop: CASSVETASRAVGYTF. The CDR3 DNA sequence: TGTGCCAGCAGCGTAGAAACAGCTTCGCGGGCCGTGGGCTACACCTTC. The rearrangement uses TRBV9 and TRBJ1-2; no clear D. The CDR3 spans 16 residues. V shed 0 bases and J shed 8 bases, with 20 bases lying between them. The V gene's germline CDR1 is SGDLS and CDR2 YYNGEE.

Written as DNA, the CDR3 is TGCAGCGTTGACGGGCGGGAGACGGATGAGCAGTTCTTC. Amino acid sequence: CSVDGRETDEQFF. The rearrangement links TRBV29-1 to TRBJ2-1; TRBD2 agrees at 7 bases. The CDR3 runs to 13 residues. Germline CDR1 is SQVTM and CDR2 is ANQGSEA. The V gene end was trimmed by 3 bases and the J gene end by 8 bases; junction bases not matched to a gene: 7.

This clone has only one observation. The genes are TRBV11-3 and TRBJ2-1; D perhaps matches TRBD2 (7 bases). The CDR3 has 15 amino acids. With 1 base removed from V and 6 bases from J, the gap between germline ends came to 13 bases. Germline V gene lookup returns CDR1 SGHNT and CDR2 YENEEA. The CDR3 protein is CASSLASGGGNEQFF. Here the CDR3 DNA reads TGTGCCAGCAGCTTAGCTAGCGGAGGGGGCAATGAGCAGTTCTTC.

This clone has a single count. The chain carries TRBV5-6 and TRBJ2-3; 7 bases match TRBD2. CDR1 and CDR2 (germline): SGHDT, YYEEEE. V was pared by 0 bases and J by 0 bases, with 4 bases of the junction left unmatched. The CDR3 has 16 amino acids. The CDR3 is CASSLGRLASTDTQYF. CDR3 coding DNA: TGTGCCAGCAGCTTGGGCCGACTAGCTAGCACAGATACGCAGTATTTT.

CDR3 protein: CASSLQGASADTQYF. For the CDR3, the DNA is TGCGCCAGCAGCTTGCAGGGGGCGAGCGCAGATACGCAGTATTTT. This chain joins TRBV5-1 and TRBJ2-3; 8 positions agree with TRBD1. This CDR3 comprises 15 residues. V was clipped by 1 base and J by 4 bases; unmatched bases: 5. From germline, CDR1 is SGHRS and CDR2 YFSETQ.

J is TRBJ2-7 and V is TRBV9; 10 nucleotides match TRBD2. The CDR3 loop spans 15 amino acids. Trimming took 2 bases from V and 6 from J; bases not matched to a gene: 8. Germline V gene lookup returns CDR1 SGDLS and CDR2 YYNGEE. The CDR3 is CASSVGSSGSGEQYF. CDR3 coding DNA: TGTGCCAGCAGCGTTGGGTCTAGCGGGAGTGGCGAGCAGTACTTC.

Remarks on this clone: Germline and junction disagree at one end, which may indicate a read error. CDR3 region: CASSLREEHRGAVF. The CDR3 DNA reads as TGTGCCAGCAGCTTACGGGAGGAACACCGGGGAGCTGTTTTT. The chain combines TRBV7-3 with TRBJ2-2; TRBD2 aligns across 7 bases. Germline values: CDR1 SGHTA, CDR2 FQGTGA. The CDR3 totals 14 residues.

The CDR3 sequence is CASSSVVTHTALGELFF. The CDR3 nucleotides read TGTGCCAGCAGTTCCGTCGTGACTCACACGGCTCTCGGGGAGCTGTTTTTT. This chain connects TRBV28 to TRBJ2-2; D unclear. Germline loops: CDR1 MDHEN, CDR2 SYDVKM. The CDR3 is 17 amino acids. Trimming left V 4 bases short and J 7 bases short, with 22 bases between.

This clone appeared a single time. The chain uses TRBV19 and TRBJ2-1, with 12 bases identical to TRBD2. CDR1 LNHDA and CDR2 SQIVND come from the germline V gene (reference sequence). The CDR3 consists of 16 residues. J gave up 8 bases and V 1 base, and 6 bases lay outside the gene matches. CDR3 in DNA: TGTGCCAGTAGTATAGGGCTAGCGGGAGGGGAGGATGAGCAGTTCTTC. It codes for CASSIGLAGGEDEQFF.

This sequence joins TRBV27 and TRBJ2-1, with unresolved D. The germline V gene has CDR1 MNHEY and CDR2 SMNVEV (reference sequence). Trimming left V 0 bases short and J 9 bases short, with 9 bases between. The CDR3 is 13 residues long. The CDR3 bases are TGTGCCAGCAGTTTATCCCCCCGGAGTGAGCAGTTCTTC. Residues: CASSLSPRSEQFF.

The J gene is TRBJ2-1, the V gene TRBV12-5, with 8 bases fitting TRBD1. This CDR3 is built from 16 residues. Germline V gene lookup returns CDR1 LGHNT and CDR2 FRNRAP. The V segment lost 0 bases and the J segment 7 bases; nucleotides outside the gene matches: 8. This chain's CDR3 is CASGLVSGQGVNEQFF. The CDR3 nucleotides read TGTGCTAGTGGTTTGGTATCAGGACAGGGTGTTAATGAGCAGTTCTTC.

The V gene is TRBV7-8, the J gene TRBJ2-2; D possibly corresponds to TRBD2 (5 bases). Trimming removed 5 bases at V and 14 bases at J, with 18 bases between. Germline values: CDR1 SGHVS, CDR2 FQNEAQ. This CDR3 is built from 13 residues. Here the CDR3 reads CASSPRVGPALFF. CDR3 in DNA: TGTGCCAGCAGCCCGAGGGTCGGGCCGGCCCTGTTTTTT. Full variable domain (remainder filled in from reference TRBV7-8 and TRBJ2-2): GAGVSQSPRYKVAKRGQDVALRCDPISGHVSLFWYQQALGQGPEFLTYFQNEAQLDKSGLPSDRFFAERPEGSVSTLKIQRTQQEDSAVYLCASSPRVGPALFFGEGSRLTVL.

The V and J genes are TRBV5-1 and TRBJ1-2; TRBD1 agrees at 9 bases. CDR1 is SGHRS and CDR2 is YFSETQ in the germline V gene. Trimming took 3 bases from V and 4 from J; bases not matched to a gene: 4. This CDR3 spans 14 amino acids. The CDR3 reads CASSSTGGGYGYTF. The DNA of the CDR3 is TGCGCCAGCAGCTCGACAGGGGGTGGCTATGGCTACACCTTC.

This clone was counted a single time. The chain joins TRBV4-3 to TRBJ2-7, with 8 bases matching TRBD1. V shed 1 base, J shed 2 bases, and the junction held 7 bases outside the gene matches. Germline CDR1 reads LGHNA; CDR2 reads YSLEER. The CDR3 totals 16 residues. Here the CDR3 reads CASSQGVGTGTYEQYF. The CDR3 region has the DNA TGCGCCAGCAGCCAAGGCGTCGGGACAGGCACCTACGAGCAGTACTTC.